The source of this T cell receptor beta chain is a study of CD4 T cell repertoires in COVID-19. This clone was seen more than once but under ten times. With V trimmed by 3 bases and J by 3 bases, 11 bases remained unmatched. Germline V lookup: CDR1 LGHNT, CDR2 FRNRAP. CDR3 size: 16 residues. Using immunoSEQ multiplex PCR, the repertoire was profiled, and TCRdb retains in-frame clones only, with some absent. There are some 71,000 clones in the sample; approximately 83% occur only once, and about 0.58% lies in the top ten. These memory T cells were uncultured and sequenced directly after ex vivo isolation.

This TCR derives from a human donor who had COVID-19. The sequences come from CD4+ T cells from peripheral blood, collected after recovery from COVID-19. The chain uses TRBV12-5 and TRBJ2-7; 7 bases are a match to TRBD1. CDR3 DNA: TGTGCTAGTGGTTTCACCCGGGACAGCGTCATCTACGAGCAGTACTTC. Translation: CASGFTRDSVIYEQYF.